One and the same sample provided the 15 T cell receptor beta chains below, sequenced in a study of T cells in narcolepsy. Here immunoSEQ multiplex PCR was the method, and the copy in TCRdb shows in-frame clones only, minus some. The data show fewer than 40,000 clones, 70% to 80% seen once. The specimen was CD45RA- memory CD4+ T cells from PBMCs. All receptors come from a human donor with narcolepsy.

The rearrangement links TRBV28 to TRBJ1-1; D is uncertain. CDR1 is MDHEN, CDR2 SYDVKM, per germline. The CDR3 covers 11 residues. Trimming took 5 bases from V and 6 from J, leaving 7 bases between them. The chain's CDR3 is CASSVTPEAFF. CDR3 DNA: TGTGCCAGCAGTGTAACCCCTGAAGCTTTCTTT.

V and J are TRBV28 and TRBJ2-3; D gene unclear. The V and J ends lost 2 bases and 0 bases respectively, with 6 bases between them. CDR1 is MDHEN, CDR2 SYDVKM, per germline. There are 14 residues in the CDR3. CDR3 sequence reads: CASSLTGSTDTQYF. Here the CDR3 DNA reads TGTGCCAGCAGTTTAACCGGGAGCACAGATACGCAGTATTTT.

The rearrangement uses TRBV6-6 and TRBJ2-7; no firm D call. CDR3 length: 14 residues. The germline V and J ends were trimmed by 7 bases and 4 bases, with 17 bases remaining between them. Germline lookup yields CDR1 MNHNY and CDR2 SVGAGI (reference sequence). The CDR3 bases are TGTGCCAGCATGACGGCGGCCCTCCTTTACGAGCAGTACTTC. This codes for CASMTAALLYEQYF.

The CDR3 region has the DNA TGTGCCAGCTCACCGATACCGGGCACAACGGGCACTGAAGCTTTCTTT. This codes for CASSPIPGTTGTEAFF. The gene calls are TRBV18 and TRBJ1-1; D remains ambiguous. The CDR3 consists of 16 residues. The V and J ends lost 3 bases and 4 bases respectively, with 18 bases between them. CDR1 is KGHSH, CDR2 LQKENI, per germline.

In this sample, this clone turned up once. This chain uses TRBV29-1 with TRBJ2-5, with 7 bases lining up with TRBD2. V lost 4 bases to trimming and J lost 5 bases; unmatched junction nucleotides: 22. CDR3 length equals 18 residues. The V gene's germline CDR1 is SQVTM and CDR2 ANQGSEA. CDR3 loop: CSVVGRAGASGGLETQYF. The DNA of the CDR3 is TGCAGCGTTGTCGGTAGAGCGGGCGCCTCGGGGGGATTGGAGACCCAGTACTTC.

The chain couples TRBV6-6 to TRBJ1-2, with a tentative D call TRBD1 (5 bases). This CDR3 comprises 13 residues. The V end was cut by 4 bases, the J end by 6 bases, with 12 bases between. Per the germline V gene, CDR1 is MNHNY and CDR2 is SVGAGI (reference sequence). CDR3 coding DNA: TGTGCCAGCAGTTGGGGCAGGGAGAATGGCTACACCTTC. This gives the protein CASSWGRENGYTF.

Remarks on this clone: Other DNA sequences in the same sample also yield this CDR3. The chain combines TRBV5-6 with TRBJ2-5; D not certain. The CDR3 contains 13 residues. Looked up from germline, CDR1 is SGHDT and CDR2 is YYEEEE. V was clipped by 0 bases and J by 2 bases, with 5 bases between them. CDR3 region: CASSLGQQETQYF. The CDR3 nucleotides are TGTGCCAGCAGCTTGGGGCAGCAAGAGACCCAGTACTTC.

The V and J genes are TRBV6-1 and TRBJ1-4, with 7 positions matching TRBD1. The germline gives CDR1 MNHNS, CDR2 SASEGT. This CDR3 comprises 13 residues. Trimming at V came to 6 bases and at J to 12 bases, leaving 10 bases not matched to a gene. Here the CDR3 DNA reads TGTGCCAGCAGACAGACAGGGATTGCACAACTGTTTTTT. Protein sequence: CASRQTGIAQLFF.

This sequence joins TRBV20-1 and TRBJ1-4; D is unclear. In germline, CDR1 is DFQATT, CDR2 SNEGSKA (reference sequence). V was cut by 6 bases and J by 4 bases, with 6 bases left in between. The CDR3 loop spans 11 amino acids. DNA of the CDR3: TGCAGTGCCACCGATAATGAAAAACTGTTTTTT. Translation gives CSATDNEKLFF.

The chain employs TRBV7-6 and TRBJ1-5, with 8 positions matching TRBD1. The CDR3 has 15 residues. J lost 4 bases, V lost 5 bases, and 7 bases had no gene match. The germline V gene encodes CDR1 SGHVS and CDR2 FNYEAQ. CDR3 DNA: TGTGCCAGCAGCCCGACAGGGGATGGAAATCAGCCCCAGCATTTT. This codes for CASSPTGDGNQPQHF.

The rearrangement links TRBV2 to TRBJ2-2, with 10 bases identical to TRBD2. There are 19 residues in the CDR3. The germline gives CDR1 SNHLY, CDR2 FYNNEI. V shed 6 bases, J shed 6 bases, and the junction held 19 bases outside the gene matches. This chain's CDR3 is CASSKQVRLAGEAAGELFF. CDR3 nucleotides: TGTGCCAGCAGCAAGCAGGTTCGGCTAGCGGGAGAGGCGGCCGGGGAGCTGTTTTTT.

V and J are TRBV5-1 and TRBJ2-5; D may be TRBD1 or TRBD2 (5 bases each). The V gene lost 1 base and the J gene lost 1 base, with 11 bases spanning the gap. CDR1 SGHRS and CDR2 YFSETQ come from the germline V gene. The CDR3 sequence is 15 residues long. Here the CDR3 reads CASSLYGGLQETQYF. The DNA of the CDR3 is TGCGCCAGCAGCTTGTATGGGGGTCTCCAAGAGACCCAGTACTTC. The variable domain in full, completed from reference TRBV5-1 and TRBJ2-5, reads KAGVTQTPRYLIKTRGQQVTLSCSPISGHRSVSWYQQTPGQGLQFLFEYFSETQRNKGNFPGRFSGRQFSNSRSEMNVSTLELGDSALYLCASSLYGGLQETQYFGPGTRLLVL.

The chain combines TRBV5-5 with TRBJ2-7; 8 positions match TRBD1. J gave up 2 bases and V 0 bases, and 1 base lay outside the gene matches. There are 14 residues in the CDR3. Germline CDR1 and CDR2: SGHKS and YYEKEE (reference sequence). The CDR3 region is CASSLEGQAYEQYF. CDR3 nucleotides: TGTGCCAGCAGCTTGGAGGGACAGGCCTACGAGCAGTACTTC. Together with reference TRBV5-5 and TRBJ2-7, the CDR3 gives the full variable domain: DAGVTQSPTHLIKTRGQQVTLRCSPISGHKSVSWYQQVLGQGPQFIFQYYEKEERGRGNFPDRFSARQFPNYSSELNVNALLLGDSALYLCASSLEGQAYEQYFGPGTRLTVT.

V and J are TRBV2 and TRBJ1-5, with no clear D. The CDR3 is 14 residues long. CDR1 and CDR2 (germline): SNHLY, FYNNEI. V was shortened by 6 bases and J by 5 bases, with 14 bases between the two germline ends. CDR3 sequence: CASRPVQLDQPQHF. CDR3 in DNA: TGTGCCAGCAGGCCGGTCCAACTCGATCAGCCCCAGCATTTT.

Turning to this clone: Other nucleotide sequences from this sample produce the same CDR3. The chain combines TRBV14 with TRBJ1-1; no reliable D call. Germline lookup yields CDR1 SGHDN and CDR2 FVKESK. The V and J ends lost 4 bases and 0 bases respectively, with 12 bases between them. The CDR3 length is 15 residues. CDR3 sequence: CASSLRTGLNTEAFF. The CDR3 bases are TGTGCCAGCAGCCTCCGGACGGGTTTGAACACTGAAGCTTTCTTT.